Listed here is a single TCR beta chain. Its antigen is not identified. These data are taken from a study of cytomegalovirus exposure and HLA in healthy donors. Study conclusions and caveats: The study labeled fewer than 200 TCR beta chains cytomegalovirus-associated. Many donors carried some public TCRs, although rarity characterized most TCR sequences. In a later analysis, specific HLA alleles were associated with under 20,000 TCR beta sequences at a 0.05 false discovery rate.

Use of 60 Vbeta and 13 Jbeta primers characterized the PCR. The method was immunoSEQ multiplex PCR; TCRdb's version includes in-frame clones alone and lacks a portion of them. The top ten hold approximately 2.1% of the sample, which has around 300,000 clones, around 65% seen once. V was shortened by 3 bases and J by 2 bases, with 5 bases between the two germline ends. This CDR3 has 14 residues. Germline V gives CDR1 LNHDA, CDR2 SQIVND (reference sequence). Sequences were obtained from PBMCs. This clonotype originated in a female donor in good health and CMV-seronegative. This chain joins TRBV19 and TRBJ2-6, with D unresolved. The CDR3 region is CASSISAGANVLTF. DNA for the CDR3: TGTGCCAGTAGTATCTCTGCTGGGGCCAACGTCCTGACTTTC.